A selection of T cell receptor beta chains follows, all from one sample in a study of blood T cell repertoires in COVID-19. TCRdb keeps only in-frame clones here, not all; method: immunoSEQ multiplex PCR. The sample consists of a few hundred thousand clones, about 87% of them appearing once. Specimen: PBMCs or T cells enriched from blood (not recorded which). All receptors come from a young woman who had recovered from COVID-19. Both conserved end residues are trimmed from each CDR3. Fields, in order: J gene, V gene, CDR3 protein.

j_gene: TRBJ2-7; v_gene: TRBV13; CDR3aa: ASTQAGHYEQY
j_gene: TRBJ2-1; v_gene: TRBV6-4; CDR3aa: ASSDSAGAPYNEQF
j_gene: TRBJ2-5; v_gene: TRBV19; CDR3aa: ASSLKASLQETQY
j_gene: TRBJ2-7; v_gene: TRBV6-6; CDR3aa: ASARAGEGYEQY
j_gene: TRBJ2-7; v_gene: TRBV13; CDR3aa: ASRDGTDPYEQY
j_gene: TRBJ1-2; v_gene: TRBV28; CDR3aa: ASSLRDGYT
j_gene: TRBJ2-1; v_gene: TRBV5-1; CDR3aa: ASSLAVGGGANEQF
j_gene: TRBJ2-1; v_gene: TRBV5-4; CDR3aa: ASSLSSSGSYEQF
j_gene: TRBJ1-5; v_gene: TRBV10-3; CDR3aa: AISGTNQPQH
j_gene: TRBJ2-5; v_gene: TRBV6-2/TRBV6-3; CDR3aa: ASSYPETQY
j_gene: TRBJ2-2; v_gene: TRBV21-1; CDR3aa: ASSKTAGTSHTGELF
j_gene: TRBJ2-3; v_gene: TRBV5-1; CDR3aa: ASSLDEGTDTQY
j_gene: TRBJ1-1; v_gene: TRBV19; CDR3aa: AAKEPGQGVSEAF
j_gene: TRBJ2-5; v_gene: TRBV9; CDR3aa: ASSAFGGEETQY
j_gene: TRBJ1-2; v_gene: TRBV12-3/TRBV12-4; CDR3aa: ASSLRSGYT
j_gene: TRBJ1-1; v_gene: TRBV6-2/TRBV6-3; CDR3aa: ASSLGQNTEAF
j_gene: TRBJ2-7; v_gene: TRBV7-8; CDR3aa: ASSPGLAGGTPYEQY
j_gene: TRBJ1-1; v_gene: TRBV14; CDR3aa: ASSQKRNTEAF
j_gene: TRBJ1-4; v_gene: TRBV10-3; CDR3aa: ASGSVGATNEKLF
j_gene: TRBJ1-2; v_gene: TRBV4-1; CDR3aa: ASSQVGGENYGYT
j_gene: TRBJ1-2; v_gene: TRBV6-6; CDR3aa: ASRIQASQRNYGYT
j_gene: TRBJ1-4; v_gene: TRBV27; CDR3aa: ASSGHSNEKLF
j_gene: TRBJ2-7; v_gene: TRBV5-6; CDR3aa: ASSFGDSTYEQY
j_gene: TRBJ2-7; v_gene: TRBV7-2; CDR3aa: ASSLVGTGISYEQY
j_gene: TRBJ1-2; v_gene: TRBV7-9; CDR3aa: ASSPSGDSFYT
j_gene: TRBJ2-5; v_gene: TRBV29-1; CDR3aa: SSGQGEETQY
j_gene: TRBJ1-4; v_gene: TRBV4-3; CDR3aa: ASSRLQGINEKLF
j_gene: TRBJ1-1; v_gene: TRBV27; CDR3aa: ASSVQGSSTEAF
j_gene: TRBJ1-6; v_gene: TRBV7-6; CDR3aa: ASSTTEDRTNSPLH
j_gene: TRBJ1-2; v_gene: TRBV7-9; CDR3aa: ASSFVGQGRYT
j_gene: TRBJ1-1; v_gene: TRBV18; CDR3aa: ASSRYDEDTEAF
j_gene: TRBJ2-2; v_gene: TRBV10-1; CDR3aa: ASIFYRGGSGELF
j_gene: TRBJ2-5; v_gene: TRBV14; CDR3aa: ASSQGGLKGRETQY
j_gene: TRBJ2-2; v_gene: TRBV3-1/TRBV3-2; CDR3aa: ASSQVTSGGTGELF
j_gene: TRBJ1-2; v_gene: TRBV19; CDR3aa: ASSPFGQGSLHYGYT
j_gene: TRBJ2-7; v_gene: TRBV5-4; CDR3aa: ASSIRSGSGSYEQY
j_gene: TRBJ1-5; v_gene: TRBV6-5; CDR3aa: ATSQGIQPQH
j_gene: TRBJ2-7; v_gene: TRBV9; CDR3aa: ASSVAGSGGSYEQY
j_gene: TRBJ1-1; v_gene: TRBV6-2/TRBV6-3; CDR3aa: ASSRVRGGMNTEAF
j_gene: TRBJ1-1; v_gene: TRBV6-5; CDR3aa: ASRTSPGLRTEAF